A selection of T cell receptor beta chains follows, all from one sample in a study of blood T cell repertoires in COVID-19. The assay was immunoSEQ multiplex PCR, and TCRdb's table has in-frame clones only and misses some. The data show 250,000 or so clones, with about 90% seen just once and around 0.86% held by the top ten. Sequences were obtained from peripheral blood. These receptors all stem from a man between 25 and 39 years old with COVID-19, enrolled during active disease. CDR3s include the opening cysteine and the closing phenylalanine or tryptophan. The D gene is left open where the match is weak. The listing skips clone size in some rows; elsewhere it reads once, few, many or a size class.

v_gene	abundance	len	d_gene	j_gene	CDR3aa	CDR3nt
TRBV4-1	-	16	TRBD1	TRBJ1-5	CASSRAGGYSNQPQHF	TGCGCCAGCAGCCGGGCAGGGGGGTATAGCAATCAGCCCCAGCATTTT
TRBV19	-	15	-	TRBJ2-7	CASTNPEGGGTEQYF	TGTGCCAGCACCAACCCTGAGGGAGGAGGTACCGAGCAGTACTTC
TRBV7-3	-	14	-	TRBJ2-3	CASSYFGSPDTQYF	TGTGCCAGCAGTTACTTTGGTTCCCCAGATACGCAGTATTTT
TRBV29-1	-	13	-	TRBJ1-1	CSVLRGLNTEAFF	TGCAGCGTTCTTAGGGGATTGAACACTGAAGCTTTCTTT
TRBV21-1	-	18	-	TRBJ1-3	CASSIGVVGQTSGNTIYF	TGTGCCAGCAGCATTGGAGTTGTGGGGCAAACCTCTGGAAACACCATATATTTT
TRBV5-1	-	14	-	TRBJ1-1	CASSLALGDTEAFF	TGCGCCAGCAGCTTGGCTCTCGGAGACACTGAAGCTTTCTTT
TRBV7-2	-	16	TRBD2	TRBJ2-5	CASSLALAGGLETQYF	TGTGCCAGCAGCTTAGCGCTAGCGGGGGGGCTTGAGACCCAGTACTTC
TRBV11-2	-	15	-	TRBJ1-5	CASSFDPSGNQPQHF	TGTGCCAGCAGCTTTGATCCGTCGGGCAATCAGCCCCAGCATTTT
TRBV11-2	-	14	-	TRBJ1-1	CASKVTAMNTEAFF	TGTGCCAGCAAGGTGACAGCAATGAACACTGAAGCTTTCTTT
TRBV6-5	-	14	-	TRBJ2-1	CASSYSYRNNEQFF	TGTGCCAGCAGTTATAGTTACAGGAACAATGAGCAGTTCTTC
TRBV30	-	14	TRBD1	TRBJ2-5	CAWSSGQGEETQYF	TGTGCCTGGAGTTCGGGACAGGGGGAAGAGACCCAGTACTTC
TRBV11-1	-	13	-	TRBJ2-3	CASSPRGRDTQYF	TGTGCCAGCAGCCCCCGGGGTCGAGATACGCAGTATTTT
TRBV24-1	-	14	-	TRBJ1-5	CATSDSGSNQPQHF	TGTGCCACCAGTGATTCAGGTAGCAATCAGCCCCAGCATTTT
TRBV28	-	14	-	TRBJ1-1	CASRVDPTRTEAFF	TGTGCCAGCAGAGTGGATCCTACTAGGACTGAAGCTTTCTTT
TRBV11-2	-	15	TRBD1	TRBJ1-1	CASSTRQGANTEAFF	TGTGCCAGCAGCACGAGACAGGGGGCCAACACTGAAGCTTTCTTT
TRBV4-1	-	13	-	TRBJ1-6	CASSQVQNSPLHF	TGCGCCAGCAGCCAAGTCCAAAATTCACCCCTCCACTTT
TRBV6-2/TRBV6-3	-	15	TRBD1	TRBJ2-1	CASSLGQGAQNEQFF	TGTGCCAGCAGTCTAGGACAGGGGGCCCAGAATGAGCAGTTCTTC
TRBV11-3	-	13	-	TRBJ2-5	CASSLRRQETQYF	TGTGCCAGCAGCTTGAGGCGTCAAGAGACCCAGTACTTC
TRBV7-9	-	14	-	TRBJ1-5	CASSLGRGSQPQHF	TGTGCCAGCAGCTTAGGGAGGGGAAGTCAGCCCCAGCATTTT
TRBV18	-	16	-	TRBJ1-4	CASSPSLGLSTEKLFF	TGTGCCAGCTCACCCTCCTTGGGACTCTCCACCGAAAAACTGTTTTTT
TRBV19	-	16	TRBD1	TRBJ1-5	CASGAPTGSGYQPQHF	TGTGCCAGTGGGGCCCCGACAGGGAGTGGGTACCAGCCCCAGCATTTT
TRBV12-5	once	13	TRBD1	TRBJ1-2	CASGLQGIYGYTF	TGTGCTAGTGGTTTACAGGGGATCTATGGCTACACCTTC
TRBV15	-	17	TRBD1	TRBJ2-5	CATSRGPGRGFQETQYF	TGTGCCACCAGCAGAGGTCCAGGCAGGGGGTTCCAAGAGACCCAGTACTTC
TRBV5-1	-	15	TRBD2	TRBJ2-3	CASSLVAGGTDTQYF	TGCGCCAGCAGCTTGGTAGCGGGGGGGACAGATACGCAGTATTTT
TRBV3-1/TRBV3-2	-	16	TRBD1	TRBJ2-3	CASSHTTGVWTDTQYF	TGTGCCAGCAGCCACACGACAGGGGTGTGGACAGATACGCAGTATTTT
TRBV7-9	-	13	-	TRBJ1-1	CASNRIGNTEAFF	TGTGCCAGCAATCGAATCGGGAACACTGAAGCTTTCTTT
TRBV5-4	-	14	-	TRBJ1-2	CASSFYNGGNGYTF	TGTGCCAGCAGCTTTTATAACGGCGGGAATGGCTACACCTTC
TRBV6-4	-	14	TRBD1	TRBJ1-1	CASSDSNRGTEAFF	TGTGCCAGCAGTGACTCGAACAGGGGAACTGAAGCTTTCTTT